A single sample is the source of the 23 T cell receptor beta chains below, sequenced in a study of T cell repertoires in cytomegalovirus infection (dated by TCRdb to about 2019). Sample treatment or condition, as interpreted from the label and publication: in vitro stimulation with specific CMV peptide epitopes to enrich CMV-specific T cells. No antigen has been identified for these receptors. Sequencer: Illumina HiSeq 1500. TCRdb trimmed public reads at Q25 via fastp, called clones via MiXCR and kept in-frame beta chains. Identical CDR3 proteins give one entry, which carries the most common genes and DNA. The sample has nearly 700,000 distinct CDR3 sequences on record, around 31% of them singletons. Of the sample, 18% is held by the ten largest clones. Sequenced here: cultured PBMCs, sampled from culture after CMV antigen stimulation. These receptors came from a human donor in good health (CMV status not recorded). Some clones in this sample may be carry-over from other donors' samples.

Only a few counts were recorded for this clonotype. The chain combines TRBV6-1 with TRBJ1-3; 9 nucleotides align to TRBD1. V was clipped by 8 bases and J by 0 bases; unmatched bases: 11. The CDR3 extends over 17 amino acids. Looked up from germline, CDR1 is MNHNS and CDR2 is SASEGT. Here the CDR3 DNA reads TGTGCCAGCGGTCCCCTGGGGACAGGGCCCTCTGGAAACACCATATATTTT. Protein: CASGPLGTGPSGNTIYF.

V gene TRBV3-1 combines with J gene TRBJ2-7, with a possible D match to TRBD1 (6 bases). This CDR3 spans 15 amino acids. Germline V gene data show CDR1 as LGHDT and CDR2 as YNNKEL (reference sequence). Trimming stripped 0 bases from V and 5 bases from J, with 14 bases between. CDR3 amino acids: CASSQERGRGHEQYF. Written as DNA, the CDR3 is TGTGCCAGCAGCCAAGAACGGGGCAGGGGCCACGAGCAGTACTTC.

The table lists this clonotype with a few counts. The V call is TRBV7-2, the J call TRBJ2-5, with 7 bases that match TRBD1. The CDR3 has 13 amino acids. Germline V gene data show CDR1 as SGHTA and CDR2 as FQGNSA. V lost 7 bases to trimming and J lost 7 bases; unmatched junction nucleotides: 9. This CDR3 is CASKQGPAWTQYF. The DNA for the CDR3 is TGTGCCAGCAAACAGGGGCCGGCGTGGACCCAGTACTTC.

The chain is built from TRBV18 and TRBJ1-6; 8 nucleotides line up with TRBD1. The CDR3 loop spans 14 amino acids. Germline CDR1 reads KGHSH; CDR2 reads LQKENI. V lost 6 bases, J lost 10 bases, and 8 bases stayed unmatched. The CDR3 region is CASSPDRVVSPLHF. Here the CDR3 DNA reads TGTGCCAGCTCCCCGGACAGGGTTGTGTCACCCCTCCACTTT.

This clonotype showed up just once. The CDR3 sequence is CSVEGEGGTDTQYF. The CDR3, as DNA: TGCAGCGTTGAAGGGGAAGGGGGCACAGATACGCAGTATTTT. V usage is TRBV29-1 and J usage is TRBJ2-3; possible D gene TRBD1, 5 bases. Germline V gene data show CDR1 as SQVTM and CDR2 as ANQGSEA. Trimming cost V 1 base and J 1 base, with 9 bases left between them. CDR3 length: 14 amino acids.

CDR3 residues: CASSYGIPYEQYF. DNA of the CDR3: TGTGCCAGCAGTTACGGGATTCCCTACGAGCAGTACTTC. The chain links TRBV6-2 or TRBV6-3 to TRBJ2-7; no definite D call. V was trimmed by 2 bases and J by 2 bases, leaving 7 bases between them. This CDR3 has 13 amino acids. Germline values: CDR1 MNHEY, CDR2 SVGEGT.

V is TRBV28 and J is TRBJ1-2; possible D gene TRBD1, 5 bases. This CDR3 is built from 11 residues. V was cut by 4 bases and J by 8 bases, with 8 bases left in between. Germline CDR1 and CDR2: MDHEN and SYDVKM. CDR3 amino acids: CASSWDGGYTF. Here the CDR3 DNA reads TGTGCCAGCAGTTGGGACGGAGGCTACACCTTC.

The chain couples TRBV5-6 to TRBJ1-6; 8 bases align to TRBD1. The CDR3 sequence is 20 residues long. The trim removed 4 bases at V and 0 bases at J, leaving 15 bases unmatched. Germline assignment: CDR1 SGHDT and CDR2 YYEEEE. CDR3 residues: CASSPGTGGRRGSYNSPLHF. The DNA for the CDR3 is TGTGCCAGCAGCCCGGGGACAGGCGGTCGGCGGGGCTCCTATAATTCACCCCTCCACTTT.

This clonotype was seen only a few times. The chain combines TRBV15 with TRBJ1-5; the D gene is possibly TRBD1 (6 bases). This CDR3 is built from 17 residues. Per the germline V gene, CDR1 is LNHNV and CDR2 is YYDKDF (reference sequence). Trimming cost V 2 bases and J 7 bases, with 21 bases left between them. CDR3 nucleotide sequence: TGTGCCACCAGCAGATTCGGTACAGGGAGTCCTGACCAGCCCCAGCATTTT. Protein: CATSRFGTGSPDQPQHF.

The V and J genes are TRBV20-1 and TRBJ1-1, with 8 bases aligning to TRBD1. The CDR3 is 11 residues long. Per germline, CDR1 DFQATT and CDR2 SNEGSKA (reference sequence). V gave up 3 bases and J gave up 9 bases; unmatched junction bases: 3. CDR3 in amino acids: CSARGTGKAFF. CDR3 in DNA: TGCAGTGCTAGGGGGACAGGTAAAGCTTTCTTT.

This chain joins TRBV18 and TRBJ1-3; the match to TRBD1 covers 7 bases. The CDR3 extends over 18 amino acids. CDR1 is KGHSH and CDR2 is LQKENI in the germline V gene. V dropped 3 bases and J dropped 6; count of bases not matched to a gene: 17. The CDR3 reads CASSPPWRPGGLENTIYF. CDR3 DNA: TGTGCCAGCTCACCTCCGTGGCGCCCAGGGGGATTGGAAAACACCATATATTTT.

V usage is TRBV6-8 and J usage is TRBJ2-7, with 7 bases identical to TRBD2. The CDR3 runs to 14 residues. Looked up from germline, CDR1 is MNHGY and CDR2 is SAAAGT. The trim removed 6 bases at V and 2 bases at J, leaving 7 bases unmatched. CDR3 sequence: CASRRESPPYEQYF. The DNA of the CDR3 is TGTGCCAGCAGGCGGGAGTCACCCCCCTACGAGCAGTACTTC.

The rearrangement links TRBV4-1 to TRBJ2-3, with TRBD1 as a possible D gene (5 bases). V was cut by 3 bases and J by 1 base, with 14 bases left in between. The germline V gene has CDR1 MGHRA and CDR2 YSYEKL. The CDR3 is made up of 16 amino acids. CDR3 sequence reads: CASSQGTGLGTDTQYF. Written as DNA, the CDR3 is TGCGCCAGCAGCCAGGGTACAGGCTTGGGCACAGATACGCAGTATTTT.

The chain links TRBV11-2 to TRBJ1-4; D may be TRBD1 (5 bases). Looked up from germline, CDR1 is SGHAT and CDR2 is FQNNGV. Trimming pared 5 bases from V and 5 bases from J, leaving 18 bases between. This CDR3 contains 16 residues. DNA for the CDR3: TGTGCCAGCAGCCCGGGAAGGGGAAGACAAAATGAAAAACTGTTTTTT. This codes for CASSPGRGRQNEKLFF. The full variable domain, rest sourced from reference TRBV11-2 and TRBJ1-4, is EAGVAQSPRYKIIEKRQSVAFWCNPISGHATLYWYQQILGQGPKLLIQFQNNGVVDDSQLPKDRFSAERLKGVDSTLKIQPAKLEDSAVYLCASSPGRGRQNEKLFFGSGTQLSVL.

The chain couples TRBV18 to TRBJ2-1, with TRBD2 matching over 7 bases. This CDR3 contains 16 residues. V shed 6 bases, J shed 3 bases, and the junction held 11 bases outside the gene matches. CDR1 and CDR2 from the germline V gene are KGHSH and LQKENI. The CDR3 here is CASSGLAELIYNEQFF. In nucleotides, the CDR3 is TGTGCCAGCTCGGGGCTAGCGGAACTTATCTACAATGAGCAGTTCTTC.

The chain is built from TRBV7-6 and TRBJ2-1; unclear D gene. Deletions cut 5 bases from V and 8 bases from J, with 19 bases between. The germline V gene has CDR1 SGHVS and CDR2 FNYEAQ. This CDR3 comprises 15 residues. Here the CDR3 reads CASSPWPLRADEQFF. In DNA form, the CDR3 reads TGTGCCAGCAGCCCCTGGCCCTTAAGAGCCGATGAGCAGTTCTTC.

J is TRBJ2-1 and V is TRBV19; TRBD2 aligns across 12 bases. Germline V gene sequence: CDR1 LNHDA, CDR2 SQIVND (reference sequence). The CDR3 is 16 amino acids. Trimming took 6 bases from V and 10 from J; bases not matched to a gene: 13. DNA of the CDR3: TGTGCCAGTAGGAAGACTAGCGGGAGTAACTACAGGGAGCAGTTCTTC. This translates into CASRKTSGSNYREQFF.

The chain couples TRBV12-3 or TRBV12-4 to TRBJ1-5; D is ambiguous. Trimming removed 6 bases at V and 11 bases at J, with 14 bases between. This CDR3 has 12 residues. The CDR3 sequence: CASSPPHLAQHF. The CDR3 nucleotides are TGTGCCAGCAGCCCTCCCCATTTAGCCCAGCATTTT.

This chain joins TRBV10-3 and TRBJ1-5; tentatively, D is TRBD1 (6 bases). Germline CDR1 is ENHRY and CDR2 is SYGVKD. The CDR3 consists of 14 residues. Trimming removed 3 bases from V and 5 bases from J, with 11 bases in between. CDR3 amino acids: CAISDTGRDQPQHF. CDR3 in DNA: TGTGCCATCAGTGATACAGGGAGAGATCAGCCCCAGCATTTT.

The CDR3 loop reads CASTGQGVEAFF. The CDR3 coding sequence is TGTGCCAGCACTGGACAGGGGGTCGAAGCTTTCTTT. V and J are TRBV6-2 or TRBV6-3 and TRBJ1-1; TRBD1 matches at 10 bases. This CDR3 is 12 amino acids long. CDR1 and CDR2 from the germline V gene are MNHEY and SVGEGT. V trimming: 7 bases; J trimming: 8 bases; junction bases outside the gene matches: 4.

The chain uses TRBV15 and TRBJ1-5; D is perhaps TRBD1 (6 bases). With 5 bases removed from V and 4 bases from J, the gap between germline ends came to 12 bases. This CDR3 spans 14 amino acids. Germline values: CDR1 LNHNV, CDR2 YYDKDF (reference sequence). CDR3 residues: CATSADRPNQPQHF. In DNA, the CDR3 is TGTGCCACCAGCGCTGACAGGCCAAATCAGCCCCAGCATTTT.

V is TRBV28 and J is TRBJ1-5; D perhaps matches TRBD1 (6 bases). The CDR3 consists of 16 residues. Germline V lookup: CDR1 MDHEN, CDR2 SYDVKM. Trimming shortened V by 7 bases and J by 7 bases, and 23 bases separated the two germline ends. The CDR3 DNA follows: TGTGCCAGCATCCCTTCGGACAGACTGGTACAGCAGCCCCAGCATTTT. It is translated as CASIPSDRLVQQPQHF.

The gene calls are TRBV15 and TRBJ1-4; TRBD1 is a possible D gene (6 bases). This CDR3 is built from 17 residues. The germline V gene encodes CDR1 LNHNV and CDR2 YYDKDF (reference sequence). V lost 2 bases to trimming and J lost 3 bases, with 16 bases between them. CDR3 bases: TGTGCCACCAGCAGAACAGCTACAGGGTGGGCTAATGAAAAACTGTTTTTT. This translates into CATSRTATGWANEKLFF.